Each of the 18 T cell receptor beta chains below was sequenced from the same sample in a study of T-cell memory formation after mild COVID-19. TCRdb reprocessed the 5' RACE reads via MiXCR and lists one record per CDR3 protein. The top ten clones hold 45% to 50% of a sample with over 11,000 distinct CDR3 sequences, roughly a fifth of them seen once. Sample: PBMCs or a T cell subset sorted from them (not recorded which). The receptor set was obtained from an adult woman who had mild COVID-19 (a few samples of this study predate the infection). Cell type and time point are not known.

The V call is TRBV12-3 or TRBV12-4, the J call TRBJ1-1; D is unclear. V gave up 3 bases and J gave up 3 bases, with 2 bases separating them. The CDR3 runs 11 residues. CDR3 residues: CASSFDTEAFF. CDR3 coding DNA: TGTGCCAGCAGTTTCGACACTGAAGCTTTCTTT.

This clonotype showed up many times. The gene calls are TRBV12-5 and TRBJ2-7; D is possibly TRBD1 or TRBD2 (6 bases each). Trimming removed 7 bases at V and 4 bases at J, with 17 bases between. The CDR3 is 14 residues long. Germline V lookup: CDR1 LGHNT, CDR2 FRNRAP. As DNA, the CDR3 is TGTGCTAGTGCCTCCTCGGGGGCAGGTTACGAGCAGTACTTC. This gives the protein CASASSGAGYEQYF.

This clonotype was found many times. This rearrangement joins TRBV5-1 to TRBJ2-7, with TRBD2 matching over 8 bases. The J segment lost 3 bases and the V segment lost 3 bases, leaving 8 bases of the junction unmatched. This CDR3 contains 15 residues. Germline V gene data show CDR1 as SGHRS and CDR2 as YFSETQ. The CDR3 spells CASSSAGGLGYEQYF. As DNA, the CDR3 is TGCGCCAGCAGCTCCGCGGGAGGACTAGGCTACGAGCAGTACTTC. Filled out from reference TRBV5-1 and TRBJ2-7, the complete variable domain reads KAGVTQTPRYLIKTRGQQVTLSCSPISGHRSVSWYQQTPGQGLQFLFEYFSETQRNKGNFPGRFSGRQFSNSRSEMNVSTLELGDSALYLCASSSAGGLGYEQYFGPGTRLTVT.

This clonotype was seen ten or more times. The chain couples TRBV12-3 or TRBV12-4 to TRBJ1-5, with D possibly TRBD1 on 6 matching bases. The V gene lost 3 bases and the J gene lost 6 bases, with 12 bases spanning the gap. The CDR3 contains 14 residues. This CDR3 reads CASSFNRAGQPQHF. DNA for the CDR3: TGTGCCAGCAGTTTTAACAGGGCGGGTCAGCCCCAGCATTTT.

This clonotype was picked up many times. The chain couples TRBV19 to TRBJ1-1; the D gene is possibly TRBD1 (6 bases). The CDR3 is 13 residues long. The V gene lost 5 bases and the J gene lost 4 bases, with 11 bases spanning the gap. Germline loops: CDR1 LNHDA, CDR2 SQIVND (reference sequence). CDR3 amino acids: CASSFGGLTEAFF. DNA of the CDR3: TGTGCCAGTAGTTTCGGGGGGCTCACTGAAGCTTTCTTT.

The sample holds many counts of this clonotype. This chain connects TRBV2 to TRBJ2-7, with TRBD2 matching 13 bases. The CDR3 is 14 residues long. Germline V gene data show CDR1 as SNHLY and CDR2 as FYNNEI. V lost 6 bases to trimming and J lost 3 bases; unmatched junction nucleotides: 2. CDR3 sequence reads: CASRGLAGRYEQYF. CDR3 nucleotide sequence: TGTGCCAGCAGGGGACTAGCGGGACGCTACGAGCAGTACTTC.

At least ten counts were recorded for this clonotype. The J gene is TRBJ2-7, the V gene TRBV5-5; D remains ambiguous. Trimming cost V 4 bases and J 4 bases, with 12 bases left between them. Germline V CDR1 and CDR2: SGHKS, YYEKEE (reference sequence). This CDR3 comprises 13 residues. CDR3 amino acids: CASSRLGEYEQYF. The CDR3 DNA follows: TGTGCCAGCAGCCGTTTGGGCGAGTACGAGCAGTACTTC.

In this sample, this clonotype turned up many times. The chain combines TRBV20-1 with TRBJ2-1; D is perhaps TRBD2 (6 bases). The CDR3 covers 14 residues. Per the germline V gene, CDR1 is DFQATT and CDR2 is SNEGSKA (reference sequence). The ends were cut back, 5 bases at V and 5 bases at J, with 16 bases in the middle. The CDR3 is CSASRSGYHNEQFF. CDR3 bases: TGCAGTGCTTCCCGTAGCGGATACCACAATGAGCAGTTCTTC.

This clonotype was recorded many times. The CDR3 spells CASSPDRGHNQPQHF. CDR3 sequence (DNA): TGTGCCAGCAGCCCCGACAGGGGGCACAATCAGCCCCAGCATTTT. This chain connects TRBV9 to TRBJ1-5, with 10 bases that match TRBD1. This CDR3 is built from 15 residues. Germline CDR1 is SGDLS and CDR2 is YYNGEE. With V trimmed by 4 bases and J by 3 bases, 4 bases remained unmatched.

In its sample, this clonotype is medium-sized. V gene TRBV4-2 combines with J gene TRBJ2-2; D is perhaps TRBD1 or TRBD2 (5 bases each). The CDR3 is 16 residues long. Germline V gene sequence: CDR1 LGHNA, CDR2 YNFKEQ. The V and J ends lost 4 bases and 6 bases respectively, with 18 bases between them. CDR3 loop: CASSPIGTEGSGELFF. The CDR3 nucleotides read TGTGCCAGCAGCCCAATCGGGACCGAAGGTTCCGGGGAGCTGTTTTTT.

There are many counts of this clonotype. V is TRBV27 and J is TRBJ2-1, with D possibly being TRBD1 or TRBD2 (8 bases each). Germline values: CDR1 MNHEY, CDR2 SMNVEV (reference sequence). V gave up 7 bases and J gave up 5 bases, with 30 bases separating them. This CDR3 comprises 19 residues. The CDR3 here is CASIKGPGGSGSPNNEQFF. In nucleotides, the CDR3 is TGTGCCAGCATAAAAGGTCCAGGGGGCAGCGGGAGCCCAAACAATGAGCAGTTCTTC.

J is TRBJ2-7 and V is TRBV5-5, with no clear D. V was pared by 4 bases and J by 4 bases, with 9 bases between. This CDR3 comprises 12 residues. Germline V gene sequence: CDR1 SGHKS, CDR2 YYEKEE (reference sequence). The CDR3 loop reads CASSTSEYEQYF. CDR3 coding DNA: TGTGCCAGCAGCACTTCAGAGTACGAGCAGTACTTC.

This clonotype was recorded many times. V usage is TRBV7-9 and J usage is TRBJ2-5, with D uncertain. Germline V lookup: CDR1 SEHNR, CDR2 FQNEAQ (reference sequence). V was trimmed by 2 bases and J by 2 bases, leaving 6 bases between them. The CDR3 contains 13 residues. CDR3 nucleotides: TGTGCCAGCAGCTTAAGCCAGCAAGAGACCCAGTACTTC. It codes for CASSLSQQETQYF.

The chain has TRBV7-3 and TRBJ2-1; 9 bases match TRBD1. J gave up 14 bases and V 5 bases, and 7 bases lay outside the gene matches. The CDR3 consists of 12 residues. Germline loops: CDR1 SGHTA, CDR2 FQGTGA. CDR3 in amino acids: CASSTGQGRKFF. The CDR3 coding sequence is TGTGCCAGCAGCACAGGACAGGGGCGTAAGTTCTTC.

The table lists this clonotype with many counts. The chain recombines TRBV11-2 with TRBJ1-1, with D perhaps matching TRBD1 (5 bases). Trimming removed 1 base at V and 3 bases at J, with 15 bases between. Germline V gene data show CDR1 as SGHAT and CDR2 as FQNNGV. The CDR3 covers 16 residues. The CDR3 DNA sequence: TGTGCCAGCAGCTTAGTGGCAGGGTATTTGGACACTGAAGCTTTCTTT. Residues: CASSLVAGYLDTEAFF.

At least ten counts were recorded for this clonotype. V usage is TRBV29-1 and J usage is TRBJ2-3, with TRBD2 matching over 10 bases. From germline, CDR1 is SQVTM and CDR2 ANQGSEA. Losses at the gene ends were 0 bases for V and 7 bases for J; bases not matched to a gene: 7. This CDR3 comprises 15 residues. The CDR3 here is CSVEDGAGGPNTQYF. The CDR3, as DNA: TGCAGCGTTGAAGATGGAGCGGGAGGGCCAAATACGCAGTATTTT.

This clonotype was seen many times. This rearrangement joins TRBV7-9 to TRBJ1-2; TRBD1 matches 9 bases. The CDR3 contains 17 residues. The germline CDR1 and CDR2 sequences are SEHNR and FQNEAQ (reference sequence). V lost 5 bases and J lost 0; bases outside the gene matches: 10. The CDR3 bases are TGTGCCAGCAGCGCGGGGGACAGGGTTTATTCTAACTATGGCTACACCTTC. This gives the protein CASSAGDRVYSNYGYTF. The whole variable domain, filled in from reference TRBV7-9 and TRBJ1-2, reads DTGVSQNPRHKITKRGQNVTFRCDPISEHNRLYWYRQTLGQGPEFLTYFQNEAQLEKSRLLSDRFSAERPKGSFSTLEIQRTEQGDSAMYLCASSAGDRVYSNYGYTFGSGTRLTVV.

This clonotype is deemed medium-sized. This rearrangement joins TRBV7-9 to TRBJ1-2; a weak D match, TRBD1 (5 bases). The V end lost 5 bases, the J end lost 7 bases, and 17 bases lay between the germline ends. This CDR3 spans 14 amino acids. Germline loops: CDR1 SEHNR, CDR2 FQNEAQ (reference sequence). CDR3 DNA sequence: TGTGCCAGCAGCCCCTCTGGGGGAGTGGGTGGCTACACCTTC. This codes for CASSPSGGVGGYTF. The whole variable domain, remainder taken from reference TRBV7-9 and TRBJ1-2, is DTGVSQNPRHKITKRGQNVTFRCDPISEHNRLYWYRQTLGQGPEFLTYFQNEAQLEKSRLLSDRFSAERPKGSFSTLEIQRTEQGDSAMYLCASSPSGGVGGYTFGSGTRLTVV.